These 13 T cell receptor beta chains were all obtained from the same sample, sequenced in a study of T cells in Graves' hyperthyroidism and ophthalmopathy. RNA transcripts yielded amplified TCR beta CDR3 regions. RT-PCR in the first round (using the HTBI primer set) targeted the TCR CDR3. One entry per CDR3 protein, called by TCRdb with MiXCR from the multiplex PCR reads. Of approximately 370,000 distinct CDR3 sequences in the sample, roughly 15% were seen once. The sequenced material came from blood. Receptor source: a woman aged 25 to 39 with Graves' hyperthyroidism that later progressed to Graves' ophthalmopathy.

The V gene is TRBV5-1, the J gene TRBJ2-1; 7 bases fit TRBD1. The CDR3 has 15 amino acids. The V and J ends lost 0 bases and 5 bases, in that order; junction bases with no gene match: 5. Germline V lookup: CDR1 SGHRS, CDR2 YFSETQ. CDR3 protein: CASSLEGAQNNEQFF. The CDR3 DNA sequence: TGCGCCAGCAGCTTGGAGGGGGCTCAGAACAATGAGCAGTTCTTC.

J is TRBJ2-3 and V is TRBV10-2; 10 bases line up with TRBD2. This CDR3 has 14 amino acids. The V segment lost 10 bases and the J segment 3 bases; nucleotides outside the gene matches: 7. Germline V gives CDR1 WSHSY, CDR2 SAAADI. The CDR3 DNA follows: TGCGCCATTTCACCGGGACTAGCGACAGATACGCAGTATTTT. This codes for CAISPGLATDTQYF.

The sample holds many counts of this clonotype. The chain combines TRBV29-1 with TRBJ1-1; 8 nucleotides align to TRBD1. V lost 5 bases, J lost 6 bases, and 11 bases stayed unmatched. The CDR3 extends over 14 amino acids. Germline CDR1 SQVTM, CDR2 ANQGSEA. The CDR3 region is CSVLRTGPGAEAFF. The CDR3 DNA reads TGCAGCGTTCTTAGGACAGGGCCGGGGGCTGAAGCTTTCTTT.

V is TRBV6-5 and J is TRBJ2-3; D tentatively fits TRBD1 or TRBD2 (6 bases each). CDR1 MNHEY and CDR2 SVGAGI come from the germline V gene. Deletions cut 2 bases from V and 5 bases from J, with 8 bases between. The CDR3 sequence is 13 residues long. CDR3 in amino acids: CASSYGGQDTQYF. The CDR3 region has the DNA TGTGCCAGCAGTTACGGGGGGCAAGATACGCAGTATTTT.

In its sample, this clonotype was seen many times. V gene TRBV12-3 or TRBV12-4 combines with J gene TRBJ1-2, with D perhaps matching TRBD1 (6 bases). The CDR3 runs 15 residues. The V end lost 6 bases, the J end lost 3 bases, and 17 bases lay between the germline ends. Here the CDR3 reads CASSYRQDGHYGYTF. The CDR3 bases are TGTGCCAGCAGCTACCGACAGGACGGGCACTATGGCTACACCTTC.

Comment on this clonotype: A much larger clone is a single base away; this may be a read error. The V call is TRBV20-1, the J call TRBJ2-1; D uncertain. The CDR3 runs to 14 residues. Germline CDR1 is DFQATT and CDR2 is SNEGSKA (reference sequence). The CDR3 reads CGARSRQLLNEQFF. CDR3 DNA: TGCGGTGCTAGATCCCGGCAATTACTAAATGAGCAGTTCTTC.

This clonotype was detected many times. CDR3 sequence reads: CASSEPGKGEQYF. In DNA form, the CDR3 reads TGTGCCAGCAGTGAGCCAGGGAAAGGCGAGCAGTACTTC. The rearrangement uses TRBV2 and TRBJ2-7; TRBD1 might be the D (5 bases). Germline assignment: CDR1 SNHLY and CDR2 FYNNEI. Trimming removed 3 bases at V and 6 bases at J, with 12 bases between. This CDR3 spans 13 amino acids. Full variable domain (remainder filled in from reference TRBV2 and TRBJ2-7): EPEVTQTPSHQVTQMGQEVILRCVPISNHLYFYWYRQILGQKVEFLVSFYNNEISEKSEIFDDQFSVERPDGSNFTLKIRSTKLEDSAMYFCASSEPGKGEQYFGPGTRLTVT.

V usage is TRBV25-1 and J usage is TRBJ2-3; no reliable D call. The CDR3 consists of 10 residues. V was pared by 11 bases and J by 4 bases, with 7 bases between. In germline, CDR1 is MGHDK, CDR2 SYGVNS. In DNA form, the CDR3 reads TGTGCCGCGAGCTCAGATACGCAGTATTTT. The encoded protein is CAASSDTQYF.

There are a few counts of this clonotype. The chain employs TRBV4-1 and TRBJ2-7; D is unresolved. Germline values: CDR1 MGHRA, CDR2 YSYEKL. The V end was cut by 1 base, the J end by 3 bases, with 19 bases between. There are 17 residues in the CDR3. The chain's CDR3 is CASSQGVGRSTVYEQYF. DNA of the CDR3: TGCGCCAGCAGCCAAGGAGTAGGGCGGAGCACCGTCTACGAGCAGTACTTC.

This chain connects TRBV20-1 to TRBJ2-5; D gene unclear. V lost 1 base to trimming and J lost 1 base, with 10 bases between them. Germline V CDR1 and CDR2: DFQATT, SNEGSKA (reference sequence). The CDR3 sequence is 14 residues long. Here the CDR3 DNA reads TGCAGTGCTAGAGTTACTTCACTCCAAGAGACCCAGTACTTC. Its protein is CSARVTSLQETQYF.

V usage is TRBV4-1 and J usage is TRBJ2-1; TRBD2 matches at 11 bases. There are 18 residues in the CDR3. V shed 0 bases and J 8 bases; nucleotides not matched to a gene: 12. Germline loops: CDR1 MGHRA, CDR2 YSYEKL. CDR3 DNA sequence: TGCGCCAGCAGCCAAGATACTAGCGGGGGTCTAAGTAGGGATGAGCAGTTCTTC. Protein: CASSQDTSGGLSRDEQFF.

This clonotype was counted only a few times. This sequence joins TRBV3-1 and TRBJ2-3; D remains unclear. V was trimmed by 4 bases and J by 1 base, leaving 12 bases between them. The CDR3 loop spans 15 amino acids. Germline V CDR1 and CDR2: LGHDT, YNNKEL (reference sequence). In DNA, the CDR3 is TGTGCCAGCAGCCCGACAATTGGGGGCACAGATACGCAGTATTTT. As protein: CASSPTIGGTDTQYF.

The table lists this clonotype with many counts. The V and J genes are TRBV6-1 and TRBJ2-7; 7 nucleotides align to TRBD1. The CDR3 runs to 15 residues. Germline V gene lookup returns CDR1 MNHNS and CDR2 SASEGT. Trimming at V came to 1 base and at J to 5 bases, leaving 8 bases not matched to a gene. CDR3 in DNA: TGTGCCAGCAGTGAAGTTGGGACAGCAATCGACGAGCAGTACTTC. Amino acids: CASSEVGTAIDEQYF.